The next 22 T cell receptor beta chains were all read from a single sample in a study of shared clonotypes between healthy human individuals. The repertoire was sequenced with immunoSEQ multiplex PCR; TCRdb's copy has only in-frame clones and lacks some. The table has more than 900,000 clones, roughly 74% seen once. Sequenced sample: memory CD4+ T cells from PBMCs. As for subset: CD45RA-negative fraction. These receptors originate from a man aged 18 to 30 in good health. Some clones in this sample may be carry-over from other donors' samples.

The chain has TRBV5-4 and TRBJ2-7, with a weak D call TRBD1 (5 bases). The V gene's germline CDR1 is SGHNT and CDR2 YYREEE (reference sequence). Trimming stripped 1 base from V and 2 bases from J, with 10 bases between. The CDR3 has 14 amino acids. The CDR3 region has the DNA TGTGCCAGCAGCTTGTATCCAGGGACCTACGAGCAGTACTTC. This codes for CASSLYPGTYEQYF.

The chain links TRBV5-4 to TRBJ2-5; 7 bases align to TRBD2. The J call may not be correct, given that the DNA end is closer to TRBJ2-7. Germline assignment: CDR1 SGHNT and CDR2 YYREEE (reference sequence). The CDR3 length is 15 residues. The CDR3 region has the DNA TGTGCCAGCAGCTCTCCGGGACTATCCTCCTACGAGCAGTACTTC. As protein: CASSSPGLSSYEQYF.

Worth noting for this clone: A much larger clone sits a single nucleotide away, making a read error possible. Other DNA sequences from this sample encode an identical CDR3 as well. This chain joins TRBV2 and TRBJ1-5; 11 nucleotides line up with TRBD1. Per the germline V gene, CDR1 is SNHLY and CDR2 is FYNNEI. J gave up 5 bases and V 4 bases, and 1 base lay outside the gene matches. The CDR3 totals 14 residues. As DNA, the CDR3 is TGTGCCAGCAGTGGGACAGGGGGCTATCAGCCCCAGCATTTT. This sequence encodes CASSGTGGYQPQHF.

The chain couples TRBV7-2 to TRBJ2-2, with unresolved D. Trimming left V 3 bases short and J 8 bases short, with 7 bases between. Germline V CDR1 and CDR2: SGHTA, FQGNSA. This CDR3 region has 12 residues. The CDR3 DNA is TGTGCCAGCAGCTTCCTAGGGGGGGAGCTGTTTTTT. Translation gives CASSFLGGELFF.

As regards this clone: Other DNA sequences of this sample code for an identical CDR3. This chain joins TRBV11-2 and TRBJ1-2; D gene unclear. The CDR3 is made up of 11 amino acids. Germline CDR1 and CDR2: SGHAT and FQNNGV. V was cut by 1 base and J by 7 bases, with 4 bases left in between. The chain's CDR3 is CASSLAGGYTF. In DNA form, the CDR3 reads TGTGCCAGCAGCTTAGCGGGTGGCTACACCTTC.

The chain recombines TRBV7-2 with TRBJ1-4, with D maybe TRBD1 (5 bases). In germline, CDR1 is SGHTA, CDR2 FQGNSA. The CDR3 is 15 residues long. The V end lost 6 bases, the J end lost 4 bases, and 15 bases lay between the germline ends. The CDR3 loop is CASSPFGAINEKLFF. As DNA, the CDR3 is TGTGCCAGCAGTCCTTTTGGGGCTATTAATGAAAAACTGTTTTTT.

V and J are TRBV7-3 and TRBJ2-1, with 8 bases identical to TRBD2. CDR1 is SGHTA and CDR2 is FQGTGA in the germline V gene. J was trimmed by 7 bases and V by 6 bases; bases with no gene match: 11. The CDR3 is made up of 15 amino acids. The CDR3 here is CASRLPGTRRNEQFF. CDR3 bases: TGTGCCAGCAGGCTTCCCGGGACTAGAAGGAATGAGCAGTTCTTC.

The CDR3 spells CASSLGGQIEAFF. The DNA for the CDR3 is TGTGCCAGCAGTTTGGGCGGCCAGATTGAAGCTTTCTTT. The chain combines TRBV28 with TRBJ1-1; no clear D. Germline assignment: CDR1 MDHEN and CDR2 SYDVKM. Deletions cut 3 bases from V and 7 bases from J, with 12 bases between. The CDR3 is 13 amino acids.

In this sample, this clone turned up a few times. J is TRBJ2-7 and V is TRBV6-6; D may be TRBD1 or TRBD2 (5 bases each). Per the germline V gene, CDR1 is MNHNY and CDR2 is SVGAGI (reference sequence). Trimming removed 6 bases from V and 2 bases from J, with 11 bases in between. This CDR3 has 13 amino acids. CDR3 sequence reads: CASSFGAPYEQYF. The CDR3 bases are TGTGCCAGCAGCTTCGGGGCCCCCTACGAGCAGTACTTC.

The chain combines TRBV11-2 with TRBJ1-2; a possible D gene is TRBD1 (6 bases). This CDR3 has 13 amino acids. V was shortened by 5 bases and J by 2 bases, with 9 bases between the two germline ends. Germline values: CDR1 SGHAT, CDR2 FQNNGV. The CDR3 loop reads CASSPQGNYGYTF. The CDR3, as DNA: TGTGCCAGCAGCCCGCAGGGGAACTATGGCTACACCTTC.

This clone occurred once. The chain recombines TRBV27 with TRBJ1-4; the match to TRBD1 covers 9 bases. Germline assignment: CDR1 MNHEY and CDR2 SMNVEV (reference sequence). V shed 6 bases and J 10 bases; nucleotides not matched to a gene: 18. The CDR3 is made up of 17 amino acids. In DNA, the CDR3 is TGTGCCAGCAGGCCAGGACAGGGGTTAGGGCTCGGCGGAAAACTGTTTTTT. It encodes CASRPGQGLGLGGKLFF.

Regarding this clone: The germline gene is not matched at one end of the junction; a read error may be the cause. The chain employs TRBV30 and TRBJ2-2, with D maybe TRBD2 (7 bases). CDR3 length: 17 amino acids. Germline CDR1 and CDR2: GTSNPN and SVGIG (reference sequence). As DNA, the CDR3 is TGTGCCTGGACCCGGAGAAAGGGGGGGGAGTGGCACCGGGGAGCTGTTTTT. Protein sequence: CAWTRRKGGEWHRGAVF. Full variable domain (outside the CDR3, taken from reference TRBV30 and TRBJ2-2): SQTIHQWPATLVQPVGSPLSLECTVEGTSNPNLYWYRQAAGRGLQLLFYSVGIGQISSEVPQNLSASRPQDRQFILSSKKLLLSDSGFYLCAWTRRKGGEWHRGAVFGEGSRLTVL.

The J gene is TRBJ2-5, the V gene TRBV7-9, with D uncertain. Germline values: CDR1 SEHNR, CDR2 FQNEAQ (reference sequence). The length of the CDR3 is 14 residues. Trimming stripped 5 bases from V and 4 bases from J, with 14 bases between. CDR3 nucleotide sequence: TGTGCCAGCAGCCCATCTGGGTATTCAGAGACCCAGTACTTC. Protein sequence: CASSPSGYSETQYF.

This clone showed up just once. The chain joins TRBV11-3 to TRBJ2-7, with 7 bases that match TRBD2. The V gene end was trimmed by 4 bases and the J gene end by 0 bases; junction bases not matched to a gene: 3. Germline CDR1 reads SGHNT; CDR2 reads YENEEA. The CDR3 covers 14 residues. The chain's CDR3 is CASSWGGSSYEQYF. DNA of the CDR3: TGTGCCAGCAGCTGGGGCGGGAGCTCCTACGAGCAGTACTTC.

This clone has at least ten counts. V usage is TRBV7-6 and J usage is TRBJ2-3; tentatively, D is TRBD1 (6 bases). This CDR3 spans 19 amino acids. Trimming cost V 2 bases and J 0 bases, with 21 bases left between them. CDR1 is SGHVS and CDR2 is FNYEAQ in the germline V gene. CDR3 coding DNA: TGTGCCAGCAGCTTATTGTATGGACAGAAATCAACTAGCACAGATACGCAGTATTTT. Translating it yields CASSLLYGQKSTSTDTQYF.

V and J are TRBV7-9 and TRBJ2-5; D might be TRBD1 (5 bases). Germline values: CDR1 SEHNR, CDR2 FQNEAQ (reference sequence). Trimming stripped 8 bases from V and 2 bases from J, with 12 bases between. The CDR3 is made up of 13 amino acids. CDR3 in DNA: TGTGCCAGCCCAACCCCAGGGCAAGAGACCCAGTACTTC. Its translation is CASPTPGQETQYF.

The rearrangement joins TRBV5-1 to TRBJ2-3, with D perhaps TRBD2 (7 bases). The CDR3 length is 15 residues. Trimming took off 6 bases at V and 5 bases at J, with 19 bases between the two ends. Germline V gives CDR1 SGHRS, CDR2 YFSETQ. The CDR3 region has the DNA TGCGCCAGCATCCCCCTCGGGGGAGGGGGAGATACGCAGTATTTT. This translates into CASIPLGGGGDTQYF.

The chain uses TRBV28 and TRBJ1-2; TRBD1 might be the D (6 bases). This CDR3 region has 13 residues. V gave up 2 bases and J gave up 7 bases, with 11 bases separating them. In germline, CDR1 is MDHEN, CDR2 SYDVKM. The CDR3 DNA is TGTGCCAGCAGTTTAGTACAGGGTGGTGGCTACACCTTC. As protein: CASSLVQGGGYTF.

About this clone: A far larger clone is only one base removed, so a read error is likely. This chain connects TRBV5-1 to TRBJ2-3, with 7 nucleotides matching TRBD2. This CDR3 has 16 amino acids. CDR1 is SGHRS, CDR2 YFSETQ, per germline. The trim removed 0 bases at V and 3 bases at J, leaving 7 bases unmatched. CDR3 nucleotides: TGCGCCAGCAGCTTGGTGGGCGGGAGTCGTACAGATACGCAGTATTTT. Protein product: CASSLVGGSRTDTQYF.

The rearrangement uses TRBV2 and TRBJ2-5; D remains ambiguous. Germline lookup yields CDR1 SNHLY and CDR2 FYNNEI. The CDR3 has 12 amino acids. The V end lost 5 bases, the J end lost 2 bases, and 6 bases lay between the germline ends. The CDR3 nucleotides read TGTGCCAGCAGTTATTATCAAGAGACCCAGTACTTC. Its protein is CASSYYQETQYF. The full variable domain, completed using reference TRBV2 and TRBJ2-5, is EPEVTQTPSHQVTQMGQEVILRCVPISNHLYFYWYRQILGQKVEFLVSFYNNEISEKSEIFDDQFSVERPDGSNFTLKIRSTKLEDSAMYFCASSYYQETQYFGPGTRLLVL.

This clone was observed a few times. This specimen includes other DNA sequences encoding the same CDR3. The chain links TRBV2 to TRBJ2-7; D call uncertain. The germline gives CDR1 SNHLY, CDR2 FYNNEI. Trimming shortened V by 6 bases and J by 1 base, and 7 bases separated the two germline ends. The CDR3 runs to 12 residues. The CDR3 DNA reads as TGTGCCAGCAGCCCCACATCCTACGAGCAGTACTTC. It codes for CASSPTSYEQYF.

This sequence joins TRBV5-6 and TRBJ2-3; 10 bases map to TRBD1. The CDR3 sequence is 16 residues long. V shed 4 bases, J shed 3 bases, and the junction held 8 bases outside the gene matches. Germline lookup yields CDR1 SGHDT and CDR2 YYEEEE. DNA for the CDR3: TGTGCCAGCAGCCGGACAGGGGGTGGGTGGACAGATACGCAGTATTTT. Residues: CASSRTGGGWTDTQYF.